These 29 T cell receptor beta chains came from one sample sequenced in a study of blood T cell repertoires in COVID-19. Generated by immunoSEQ multiplex PCR, the TCRdb table keeps only in-frame clones and is missing some. The profile shows around 40,000 clones, around nine tenths of them singletons. Sequenced: peripheral blood. The receptor set was obtained from a human donor in a cohort sampled during active COVID-19.

The V call is TRBV7-8, the J call TRBJ2-2; 9 bases fit TRBD1. Germline CDR1 is SGHVS and CDR2 is FQNEAQ. V trimming: 6 bases; J trimming: 7 bases; junction bases outside the gene matches: 12. CDR3 size: 16 residues. The DNA for the CDR3 is TGTGCCAGCAGGAAACCGGGACAGGGATTAGGCGGGGAGCTGTTTTTT. Its protein product is CASRKPGQGLGGELFF.

The table lists this clone with a few counts. The chain joins TRBV6-2 or TRBV6-3 to TRBJ1-1; TRBD1 matches at 7 bases. In germline, CDR1 is MNHEY, CDR2 SVGEGT. This CDR3 is 13 amino acids long. The ends lost 4 bases at V and 5 bases at J; junction bases unmatched: 4. The CDR3 protein is CASSWTRGTEAFF. CDR3 bases: TGTGCCAGCAGTTGGACCAGGGGGACTGAAGCTTTCTTT.

There are a few counts of this clone. The chain couples TRBV5-1 to TRBJ1-1; TRBD1 aligns across 7 bases. The CDR3 has 19 amino acids. Germline V gene data show CDR1 as SGHRS and CDR2 as YFSETQ. The trim removed 3 bases at V and 0 bases at J, leaving 17 bases unmatched. As DNA, the CDR3 is TGCGCCAGCAGCTGGGTCCCGGGACAGATTAATCCTATGAACACTGAAGCTTTCTTT. It is translated as CASSWVPGQINPMNTEAFF.

The CDR3 DNA reads TGTGCCAGCAGCGTAGAGGCAGGGGGCACCGGGGAGCTGTTTTTT. It encodes CASSVEAGGTGELFF. The chain employs TRBV9 and TRBJ2-2; 7 bases match TRBD1. V shed 0 bases and J 4 bases; nucleotides not matched to a gene: 3. Germline CDR1 SGDLS, CDR2 YYNGEE. The CDR3 consists of 15 residues.

V and J are TRBV18 and TRBJ1-1; D uncertain. From germline, CDR1 is KGHSH and CDR2 LQKENI. With 2 bases removed from V and 3 bases from J, the gap between germline ends came to 7 bases. The CDR3 covers 13 residues. CDR3 residues: CASSPFRDTEAFF. CDR3 coding DNA: TGTGCCAGCTCACCATTCCGGGACACTGAAGCTTTCTTT.

The chain carries TRBV5-1 and TRBJ1-1, with TRBD1 matching over 7 bases. J lost 4 bases, V lost 0 bases, and 3 bases had no gene match. This CDR3 has 14 amino acids. Germline assignment: CDR1 SGHRS and CDR2 YFSETQ. The CDR3 DNA is TGCGCCAGCAGCTTGGTCGGGGACAGCACTGAAGCTTTCTTT. It encodes CASSLVGDSTEAFF.

This clone was picked up one time. The rearrangement joins TRBV29-1 to TRBJ2-7; a possible D gene is TRBD2 (5 bases). The germline V gene encodes CDR1 SQVTM and CDR2 ANQGSEA. V was trimmed by 7 bases and J by 2 bases, leaving 9 bases between them. The CDR3 has 11 amino acids. The CDR3: CSGAVAYEQYF. CDR3 DNA sequence: TGCAGCGGAGCGGTAGCCTACGAGCAGTACTTC.

This chain's CDR3 is CASSSWASALGELFF. The CDR3 nucleotides read TGTGCCAGCAGCTCTTGGGCTAGCGCGCTCGGGGAGCTGTTTTTT. The rearrangement joins TRBV5-5 to TRBJ2-2; TRBD2 might be the D (6 bases). CDR1 is SGHKS and CDR2 is YYEKEE in the germline V gene (reference sequence). CDR3 length: 15 amino acids. Trimming stripped 3 bases from V and 7 bases from J, with 16 bases between.

This clone was observed a handful of times. J is TRBJ1-5 and V is TRBV2, with D hard to call. The CDR3 loop spans 12 amino acids. Trimming removed 7 bases at V and 5 bases at J, with 9 bases between. Germline CDR1 SNHLY, CDR2 FYNNEI. The CDR3: CASKYTDQPQHF. The CDR3 DNA reads TGTGCCAGCAAGTATACAGATCAGCCCCAGCATTTT.

The chain links TRBV10-3 to TRBJ2-1, with 14 bases matching TRBD2. The germline gives CDR1 ENHRY, CDR2 SYGVKD. V lost 6 bases and J lost 12; bases outside the gene matches: 10. There are 15 residues in the CDR3. The CDR3 here is CAISPGLAGEKAQFF. The CDR3 bases are TGTGCCATCAGCCCGGGACTAGCGGGGGAAAAAGCGCAGTTCTTC.

This clone was observed a handful of times. This sequence joins TRBV7-2 and TRBJ1-1; D uncertain. The V end was cut by 1 base, the J end by 5 bases, with 8 bases between. Germline V gene sequence: CDR1 SGHTA, CDR2 FQGNSA. The CDR3 runs 13 residues. The CDR3 region has the DNA TGTGCCAGCAGCTTAGGGATGAGGACTGAAGCTTTCTTT. This translates into CASSLGMRTEAFF.

The V call is TRBV7-2, the J call TRBJ2-2, with TRBD1 as a possible D gene (6 bases). Trimming removed 5 bases from V and 2 bases from J, with 12 bases in between. This CDR3 contains 15 residues. Germline V gives CDR1 SGHTA, CDR2 FQGNSA. CDR3 in amino acids: CASSPAGANTGELFF. DNA of the CDR3: TGTGCCAGCAGCCCGGCAGGGGCCAACACCGGGGAGCTGTTTTTT. The complete variable domain, with remaining parts taken from reference TRBV7-2 and TRBJ2-2, reads GAGVSQSPSNKVTEKGKDVELRCDPISGHTALYWYRQSLGQGLEFLIYFQGNSAPDKSGLPSDRFSAERTGGSVSTLTIQRTQQEDSAVYLCASSPAGANTGELFFGEGSRLTVL.

This chain links TRBV4-1 with TRBJ1-3; D remains ambiguous. This CDR3 has 15 amino acids. V lost 1 base, J lost 1 base, and 8 bases lay in between. Germline V gene lookup returns CDR1 MGHRA and CDR2 YSYEKL. The CDR3 reads CASSQGTFSGNTIYF. CDR3 bases: TGCGCCAGCAGCCAAGGGACTTTTTCTGGAAACACCATATATTTT.

The chain has TRBV14 and TRBJ2-2; tentatively, D is TRBD1 (5 bases). The V and J ends lost 0 bases and 7 bases respectively, with 12 bases between them. The CDR3 runs 15 residues. CDR1 and CDR2 from the germline V gene are SGHDN and FVKESK. The CDR3 region is CASSQDAGFGGELFF. CDR3 bases: TGTGCCAGCAGCCAAGACGCAGGGTTTGGCGGGGAGCTGTTTTTT.

The J gene is TRBJ1-5, the V gene TRBV5-5, with D perhaps TRBD1 (5 bases). The CDR3 loop spans 16 amino acids. The V end was cut by 2 bases, the J end by 7 bases, with 19 bases between. Germline V CDR1 and CDR2: SGHKS, YYEKEE (reference sequence). CDR3 DNA sequence: TGTGCCAGCAGCTTTGGGGGAGGAGTTGAGAGGCAGCCCCAGCATTTT. Protein product: CASSFGGGVERQPQHF.

This sequence joins TRBV3-1 (or the pseudogene TRBV3-2) and TRBJ2-3, with a tentative D call TRBD2 (7 bases). Trimming shortened V by 4 bases and J by 2 bases, and 13 bases separated the two germline ends. The germline CDR1 and CDR2 sequences are LGHDT and YNNKEL (reference sequence). The CDR3 consists of 15 residues. In nucleotides, the CDR3 is TGTGCCAGCAGCCCTTGGGGGGGGGCCACAGATACGCAGTATTTT. Its translation is CASSPWGGATDTQYF.

The rearrangement joins TRBV12-3 or TRBV12-4 to TRBJ2-7, with no clear D. There are 12 residues in the CDR3. V was shortened by 1 base and J by 4 bases, with 5 bases between the two germline ends. The CDR3 DNA sequence: TGTGCCAGCAGTTTAGTATCGTACGAGCAGTACTTC. Encoded protein: CASSLVSYEQYF.

The chain has TRBV6-5 and TRBJ2-7, with 9 bases matching TRBD1. The germline gives CDR1 MNHEY, CDR2 SVGAGI. The CDR3 loop spans 13 amino acids. V shed 7 bases and J 3 bases; nucleotides not matched to a gene: 4. The CDR3 DNA reads TGTGCCAGCATGACAGGGGGTGGCTACGAGCAGTACTTC. It yields the protein CASMTGGGYEQYF.

CDR3 sequence: CAWSWGGGSGELFF. The CDR3 nucleotides read TGTGCCTGGAGTTGGGGAGGGGGAAGCGGGGAGCTGTTTTTT. The chain is built from TRBV30 and TRBJ2-2; weak D call: TRBD2 (7 bases). CDR3 length: 14 residues. Germline lookup yields CDR1 GTSNPN and CDR2 SVGIG (reference sequence). Trimming cost V 2 bases and J 7 bases, with 14 bases left between them.

The count of this clone is one. The chain couples TRBV18 to TRBJ2-3, with D possibly being TRBD1 (6 bases). Trimming took off 1 base at V and 1 base at J, with 15 bases between the two ends. CDR1 is KGHSH, CDR2 LQKENI, per germline. This CDR3 contains 17 residues. CDR3 residues: CASSPRAAGVGTDTQYF. As DNA, the CDR3 is TGTGCCAGCTCACCACGGGCGGCAGGGGTGGGCACAGATACGCAGTATTTT. Supplemented by reference TRBV18 and TRBJ2-3, the full variable domain reads NAGVMQNPRHLVRRRGQEARLRCSPMKGHSHVYWYRQLPEEGLKFMVYLQKENIIDESGMPKERFSAEFPKEGPSILRIQQVVRGDSAAYFCASSPRAAGVGTDTQYFGPGTRLTVL.

This sequence joins TRBV10-2 and TRBJ2-7; 8 nucleotides match TRBD2. The CDR3 spans 14 residues. Trimming cost V 3 bases and J 3 bases; bases outside gene matches: 4. The germline CDR1 and CDR2 sequences are WSHSY and SAAADI. CDR3 residues: CASSDARGGYEQYF. The CDR3 region has the DNA TGCGCCAGCAGTGATGCCCGGGGGGGCTACGAGCAGTACTTC.

The chain employs TRBV12-2 and TRBJ1-5. TRBV12-2 is recorded as a pseudogene. The CDR3 consists of 20 residues. The CDR3: CASRLAPDLEAESNNQPQHF. CDR3 nucleotides: TGTGCAAGTCGCTTAGCTCCTGACTTGGAGGCGGAGAGCAACAATCAGCCCCAGCATTTT.

In DNA, the CDR3 is TGTGCCATCAGTGAGTCACAGGGGGTAATGGACACTGAAGCTTTCTTT. This codes for CAISESQGVMDTEAFF. The chain combines TRBV10-3 with TRBJ1-1; TRBD1 aligns across 8 bases. From germline, CDR1 is ENHRY and CDR2 SYGVKD. J gave up 3 bases and V 0 bases, and 6 bases lay outside the gene matches. The CDR3 runs 16 residues.

The chain carries TRBV6-6 and TRBJ2-1; 7 bases map to TRBD2. The germline V gene encodes CDR1 MNHNY and CDR2 SVGAGI (reference sequence). The CDR3 has 16 amino acids. V dropped 5 bases and J dropped 0; count of bases not matched to a gene: 7. CDR3 nucleotides: TGTGCCAGCAGTCTCCTTGGGGAGGGCTCCTACAATGAGCAGTTCTTC. Translated: CASSLLGEGSYNEQFF.

The V gene is TRBV19, the J gene TRBJ1-2; D remains unclear. The CDR3 is made up of 16 amino acids. The germline gives CDR1 LNHDA, CDR2 SQIVND (reference sequence). The V and J ends lost 7 bases and 6 bases respectively, with 24 bases between them. CDR3 protein: CASKSLSPTHMDGYTF. DNA for the CDR3: TGTGCCAGTAAATCCCTCTCCCCAACACATATGGATGGCTACACCTTC. Together with reference TRBV19 and TRBJ1-2, the CDR3 gives the full variable domain: DGGITQSPKYLFRKEGQNVTLSCEQNLNHDAMYWYRQDPGQGLRLIYYSQIVNDFQKGDIAEGYSVSREKKESFPLTVTSAQKNPTAFYLCASKSLSPTHMDGYTFGSGTRLTVV.

V and J are TRBV11-3 and TRBJ2-2, with 9 bases lining up with TRBD1. This CDR3 spans 14 amino acids. The germline CDR1 and CDR2 sequences are SGHNT and YENEEA. With V trimmed by 4 bases and J by 4 bases, 1 base remained unmatched. CDR3 residues: CASSSQGATGELFF. CDR3 bases: TGTGCCAGCAGCTCACAGGGGGCCACCGGGGAGCTGTTTTTT.

The rearrangement links TRBV2 to TRBJ2-7; 7 bases are a match to TRBD1. V lost 10 bases and J lost 5; bases outside the gene matches: 11. The CDR3 extends over 13 amino acids. Germline V gene sequence: CDR1 SNHLY, CDR2 FYNNEI. The CDR3 loop reads CATATGLLDEQYF. The DNA of the CDR3 is TGTGCCACCGCGACAGGGCTATTAGACGAGCAGTACTTC.

The J gene is TRBJ1-2, the V gene TRBV7-2; TRBD1 matches at 10 bases. The germline CDR1 and CDR2 sequences are SGHTA and FQGNSA. The ends lost 4 bases at V and 5 bases at J; junction bases unmatched: 4. The CDR3 extends over 14 amino acids. CDR3 protein: CASSSTGGGYGYTF. DNA of the CDR3: TGTGCCAGCAGCTCGACAGGGGGCGGTTATGGCTACACCTTC.

This clone has a single count. The chain joins TRBV5-1 to TRBJ2-5; 8 nucleotides match TRBD2. Losses at the gene ends were 4 bases for V and 1 base for J; bases not matched to a gene: 9. In germline, CDR1 is SGHRS, CDR2 YFSETQ. The CDR3 sequence is 16 residues long. The CDR3 loop is CASSDPTGGAQETQYF. The CDR3 DNA reads TGCGCCAGCAGCGACCCAACGGGGGGGGCCCAAGAGACCCAGTACTTC.